This T cell receptor (beta chain) is drawn from a study of PD-L1 blockade in urothelial cancer. Across the whole study: When patients started atezolizumab in 2014, it was given at 1,200 mg intravenously every 3 weeks.

Trimming took 6 bases from V and 9 from J, leaving 12 bases between them. The CDR3 extends over 12 amino acids. CDR1 and CDR2 (germline): SNHLY, FYNNEI. As regards this clone: Its antigen is undetermined.

Sequenced by immunoSEQ multiplex PCR; TCRdb stores in-frame clones only, minus some. The sample holds tens of thousands of clones, 70% to 85% seen once. Points from the study as a whole: Better survival was predicted by below-median pretreatment blood TCR clonality.

The source of this sequence is a man between 60 and 75 years old with urothelial cancer. The sample here was PBMCs, taken around atezolizumab (anti-PD-L1) treatment. The J gene is TRBJ1-5, the V gene TRBV2, with TRBD1 as a possible D gene (6 bases). CDR3 residues: CASSGDMPPQHF. The CDR3 bases are TGTGCCAGCAGCGGGGACATGCCGCCCCAGCATTTT.